What follows are 30 T cell receptor beta chains derived from one specimen sequenced in a study of synovial regulatory T cells in juvenile arthritis. The table came from immunoSEQ multiplex PCR; TCRdb's copy has only in-frame clones and leaves some out. This sample lists 9,000 to 10,000 clones; its ten largest clones have more than 0.95%. The specimen was Treg cells from blood. The subset is: remaining (HLA-DR-negative) circulating blood Treg cells. All receptors derive from a donor aged 2-35 years with juvenile idiopathic arthritis.

The chain joins TRBV7-6 to TRBJ2-7; the D gene TCRdb calls, TRBD2, cannot be checked with no DNA. Germline lookup yields CDR1 SGHVS and CDR2 FNYEAQ. The CDR3 runs 15 residues. The nucleotide record is missing. Here the CDR3 reads CASSLVAGSSYEQYF.

The rearrangement joins TRBV19 to TRBJ2-1; TCRdb returns TRBD2, unconfirmable since there is no DNA. CDR1 is LNHDA, CDR2 SQIVND, per germline (reference sequence). The CDR3 has 14 residues. No DNA sequence was recorded. The CDR3 loop reads CASTTTSLGYEQFF.

The chain recombines TRBV10-1 with TRBJ2-1; TCRdb's D gene call, TRBD2, goes unchecked for lack of DNA. The V gene's germline CDR1 is WNHNN and CDR2 SYGVQD (reference sequence). The CDR3 has 14 amino acids. The entry carries no DNA sequence. The CDR3 reads CASSPSSRVNEQFF.

The chain carries TRBV11-3 and TRBJ2-7; TCRdb calls TRBD2, which cannot be checked without DNA. Germline CDR1 is SGHNT and CDR2 is YENEEA. The CDR3 is 15 residues long. DNA is not recorded here. The CDR3 here is CASSPPGAPSYEQYF.

The rearrangement links TRBV28 to TRBJ1-4; absent DNA, TCRdb's TRBD1 call cannot be checked. Germline V gene data show CDR1 as MDHEN and CDR2 as SYDVKM. There are 15 residues in the CDR3. The protein alone is recorded here. This CDR3 reads CASSVPGQGAEKLFF.

The chain combines TRBV19 with TRBJ2-3. The V gene's germline CDR1 is LNHDA and CDR2 SQIVND (reference sequence). The CDR3 is made up of 15 amino acids. No DNA appears here. Here the CDR3 reads CASSIGQEPTDTQYF.

Measured by frequency, this clone is medium-sized (0.01 to 0.1%). The genes are TRBV2 and TRBJ2-7; lacking DNA, the TRBD1 call made by TCRdb goes unchecked. Germline V lookup: CDR1 SNHLY, CDR2 FYNNEI. This CDR3 comprises 13 residues. The record lacks a DNA sequence. The CDR3 loop is CASSDLQGYEQYF.

The CDR3 reads CASSPGLAGRTGEQYF. This chain links TRBV5-4 with TRBJ2-7; TCRdb indicates TRBD2, and absent DNA this call remains unverified. In germline, CDR1 is SGHNT, CDR2 YYREEE (reference sequence). The CDR3 runs 16 residues. No coding sequence is recorded.

The CDR3 sequence is CASSPGARNTEAFF. V usage is TRBV18 and J usage is TRBJ1-1; the D call from TCRdb, TRBD1, cannot be confirmed without DNA. CDR1 and CDR2 from the germline V gene are KGHSH and LQKENI. The CDR3 contains 14 residues. No DNA appears here.

The chain recombines TRBV28 with TRBJ1-2; TCRdb designates TRBD1, a call that cannot be tested without DNA. CDR1 and CDR2 (germline): MDHEN, SYDVKM. This CDR3 spans 15 amino acids. DNA for this receptor is not on file. The CDR3 region is CASISWGQGSYGYTF.

The chain has TRBV5-1 and TRBJ2-2; as DNA is missing, the TRBD2 call by TCRdb cannot be tested. The CDR3 is 15 amino acids. No DNA sequence is on record. Germline V lookup: CDR1 SGHRS, CDR2 YFSETQ. CDR3 amino acids: CASSLEGTIYGELFF.

The chain joins TRBV10-1 to TRBJ2-1; lacking DNA, the TRBD2 call made by TCRdb goes unchecked. The CDR3 length is 17 residues. No DNA sequence was recorded. CDR1 is WNHNN, CDR2 SYGVQD, per germline (reference sequence). The CDR3 spells CASSLSPGTSGRKEQFF.

This sequence joins TRBV28 and TRBJ2-6. The CDR3 length is 17 residues. The nucleotide record is missing. Germline CDR1 is MDHEN and CDR2 is SYDVKM. CDR3 sequence: CASTPGGHGSGANVLTF.

The CDR3 sequence: CASSFEGSEQFF. The J gene is TRBJ2-1, the V gene TRBV5-1. The CDR3 is 12 amino acids. The nucleotide record is missing. The germline gives CDR1 SGHRS, CDR2 YFSETQ.

The rearrangement uses TRBV5-1 and TRBJ1-2. The CDR3 is 16 amino acids. No DNA sequence was recorded. Looked up from germline, CDR1 is SGHRS and CDR2 is YFSETQ. CDR3 sequence: CASSPDSGKAAYGYTF.

This chain's CDR3 is CASSKDRGLIYEQYF. The rearrangement links TRBV5-6 to TRBJ2-7; the TCRdb call, TRBD1, lacks DNA for checking. This CDR3 region has 15 residues. No DNA has been recorded. CDR1 is SGHDT, CDR2 YYEEEE, per germline.

The chain has TRBV5-1 and TRBJ2-7. Germline assignment: CDR1 SGHRS and CDR2 YFSETQ. This CDR3 has 15 amino acids. The record lacks a DNA sequence. Here the CDR3 reads CASSLGGNLPYEQYF.

V gene TRBV28 combines with J gene TRBJ2-7; TCRdb returns TRBD1, unconfirmable since there is no DNA. The CDR3 consists of 14 residues. The coding DNA is unavailable. Germline CDR1 is MDHEN and CDR2 is SYDVKM. CDR3 loop: CASSPDRPPYEQYF.

The chain uses TRBV7-9 and TRBJ1-2. This CDR3 spans 13 amino acids. A DNA sequence was not provided. Germline CDR1 is SEHNR and CDR2 is FQNEAQ (reference sequence). CDR3: CASSLGGDYGYTF.

V and J are TRBV6-6 and TRBJ2-7; TCRdb's D call, TRBD2, is unchecked because there is no DNA. This CDR3 region has 12 residues. The DNA is not on file. The germline CDR1 and CDR2 sequences are MNHNY and SVGAGI (reference sequence). The CDR3 protein is CASSRGGYEQYF.

The chain uses TRBV29-1 and TRBJ2-7; with no DNA, the TCRdb D assignment of TRBD2 cannot be verified. Per germline, CDR1 SQVTM and CDR2 ANQGSEA. The CDR3 is 13 amino acids. No DNA sequence was recorded. This chain's CDR3 is CSGGAGRGNEQYF.

Frequency places this clone as medium-sized. The rearrangement joins TRBV5-4 to TRBJ2-7; absent DNA, TCRdb's TRBD2 call cannot be checked. From germline, CDR1 is SGHNT and CDR2 YYREEE (reference sequence). The CDR3 extends over 14 amino acids. The DNA is not on file. The CDR3 protein is CASSNSGSRYEQYF.

The V gene is TRBV10-3, the J gene TRBJ1-1. CDR1 is ENHRY and CDR2 is SYGVKD in the germline V gene. The CDR3 is 11 amino acids. The entry carries no DNA sequence. CDR3: CASEGKGEAFF.

This sequence joins TRBV28 and TRBJ2-1. The CDR3 spans 11 residues. The DNA is not on file. Germline V CDR1 and CDR2: MDHEN, SYDVKM. CDR3 sequence: CASSWMDEQFF.

The chain links TRBV5-5 to TRBJ2-2. CDR1 is SGHKS and CDR2 is YYEKEE in the germline V gene (reference sequence). There are 13 residues in the CDR3. No DNA is recorded. This chain's CDR3 is CASSGVNTGELFF.

The rearrangement uses TRBV27 and TRBJ2-1; TCRdb calls TRBD1, which cannot be checked without DNA. This CDR3 region has 14 residues. No DNA is listed. Germline V gene data show CDR1 as MNHEY and CDR2 as SMNVEV (reference sequence). Here the CDR3 reads CASSQDREGPTGFF.

The chain joins TRBV6-1 to TRBJ1-2; TCRdb's D call of TRBD1 is untestable without DNA. The CDR3 has 11 amino acids. DNA is not on record. Germline V lookup: CDR1 MNHNS, CDR2 SASEGT. The CDR3 reads CASSPRGGYTF.

The genes are TRBV28 and TRBJ2-5; no DNA is available, so the TRBD1 call from TCRdb remains unchecked. The CDR3 runs to 13 residues. Nucleotide data are not available. Looked up from germline, CDR1 is MDHEN and CDR2 is SYDVKM. CDR3 amino acids: CASSWTGGRTQYF.

This clone is called medium-sized based on its frequency. The chain is built from TRBV19 and TRBJ1-5. The germline CDR1 and CDR2 sequences are LNHDA and SQIVND (reference sequence). This CDR3 contains 14 residues. The nucleotide record is missing. Here the CDR3 reads CASKNREGNQPQHF. Together with reference TRBV19 and TRBJ1-5, the CDR3 gives the full variable domain: DGGITQSPKYLFRKEGQNVTLSCEQNLNHDAMYWYRQDPGQGLRLIYYSQIVNDFQKGDIAEGYSVSREKKESFPLTVTSAQKNPTAFYLCASKNREGNQPQHFGDGTRLSIL.

The chain combines TRBV19 with TRBJ2-2; TCRdb reports TRBD2, a call that lacks DNA to check it against. The CDR3 consists of 13 residues. The nucleotide record is missing. The V gene's germline CDR1 is LNHDA and CDR2 SQIVND (reference sequence). CDR3 residues: CASSIVSRGELFF. Using reference TRBV19 and TRBJ2-2 for the parts outside the CDR3, the full variable domain is DGGITQSPKYLFRKEGQNVTLSCEQNLNHDAMYWYRQDPGQGLRLIYYSQIVNDFQKGDIAEGYSVSREKKESFPLTVTSAQKNPTAFYLCASSIVSRGELFFGEGSRLTVL.